In this sample, the clone carrying this TCR beta chain turned up a few times. Its antigen is as yet unknown. The source of the sample is a study of identical twins. Study-wide results and limits: Part of the zero-insertion signal could reflect confounding by invariant MAIT and iNKT cells. Insertions were fewer in abundant cord blood beta clonotypes, whereas memory repertoires showed none of this pattern.

J was trimmed by 1 base and V by 6 bases; bases with no gene match: 5. The CDR3 runs to 14 residues. TCRdb redid the calling of the 5' RACE reads with MiXCR, one entry per CDR3 protein. Of approximately 530,000 distinct CDR3 sequences listed, around 20% are singletons. These data are also associated with another study on yellow fever vaccine responses in identical twins.

This clonotype originated in a woman aged 18 to 35 in good health. This chain uses TRBV12-3 or TRBV12-4 with TRBJ1-1; TRBD1 matches at 7 bases. The specimen was CD4+ T cells sorted from blood. The DNA for the CDR3 is TGTGCCAGCAGCCCGGGACAGCAGAACACTGAAGCTTTCTTT. Encoded protein: CASSPGQQNTEAFF.